This T cell receptor (beta chain) was obtained from a study of breast tumors, draining lymph nodes, adjacent tissues. This clonotype was observed at least ten times. Its target is not known. TCRdb processed the multiplex PCR reads anew with MiXCR; each CDR3 protein has one entry. The sample contains some 100,000 distinct CDR3 sequences, 21% of which appear only once. The CDR3 loop spans 13 amino acids. Deletions cut 6 bases from V and 7 bases from J, with 12 bases between. Germline lookup yields CDR1 MDHEN and CDR2 SYDVKM. Regarding the study as a whole: Data only fit, rather than demonstrated, lymph node origin of most tumor T cells. Tumors had less TCR diversity than lymph nodes, more than nontumor tissue.

The lymph nodes were axillary draining lymph nodes from breast cancer patients. The genes are TRBV28 and TRBJ1-4; D is possibly TRBD1 (5 bases). This TCR was sampled from a female donor with breast cancer. Some clones in this sample may be carry-over from other donors' samples. The sequencing sample was made of axillary lymph node tissue. The CDR3, as DNA: TGTGCCAGCAGGAGGGGTGTAGTTGAAAAACTGTTTTTT. It yields the protein CASRRGVVEKLFF.